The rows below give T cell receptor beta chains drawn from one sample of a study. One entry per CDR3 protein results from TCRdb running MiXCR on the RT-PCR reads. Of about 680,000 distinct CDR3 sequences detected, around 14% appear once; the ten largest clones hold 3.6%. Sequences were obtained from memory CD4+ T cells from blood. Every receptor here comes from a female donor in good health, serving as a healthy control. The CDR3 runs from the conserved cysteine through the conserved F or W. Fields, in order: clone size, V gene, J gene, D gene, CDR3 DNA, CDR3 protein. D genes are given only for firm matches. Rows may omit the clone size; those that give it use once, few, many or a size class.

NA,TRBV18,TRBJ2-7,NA,TGTGCCAGCTCACCATTCGCCACCCCCGAGCAGTACTTC,CASSPFATPEQYF
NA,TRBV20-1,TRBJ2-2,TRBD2,TGCAGTGCTAGGACCCTAGCGGGAGGGAACACCGGGGAGCTGTTTTTT,CSARTLAGGNTGELFF
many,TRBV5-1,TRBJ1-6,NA,TGCGCCAGCAGCTCTGTACAGGGTACTCACGGCGGTTCACCCCTCCACTTT,CASSSVQGTHGGSPLHF
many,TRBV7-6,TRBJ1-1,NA,TGTGCCAGCAGCTTAGACAGCGCCTGGAACACTGAAGCTTTCTTT,CASSLDSAWNTEAFF
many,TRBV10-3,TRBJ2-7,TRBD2,TGTGCCATCAGTGGGGGGACTAGCGGGAGCGACTCCTACGAGCAGTACTTC,CAISGGTSGSDSYEQYF
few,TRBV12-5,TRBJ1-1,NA,TGTGCTAGTGTAATACAGGGCGGAGGGACTGAAGCTTTCTTT,CASVIQGGGTEAFF
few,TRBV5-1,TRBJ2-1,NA,TGCGCCAGCAGCTTCATAAAGAATGAGCAGTTCTTC,CASSFIKNEQFF
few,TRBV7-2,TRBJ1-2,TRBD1,TGTGCCAGCAGCGCAGGGGGGGGAGGCGTCTATGGCTACACCTTC,CASSAGGGGVYGYTF
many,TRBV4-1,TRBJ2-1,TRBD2,TGCGCCAGCAGGCAGGGACTAGCGGGAAACAATGAGCAGTTCTTC,CASRQGLAGNNEQFF
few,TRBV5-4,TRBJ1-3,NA,TGTGCCAGCAGCTACCCAACCCCGGGCTCATCCTCTGGAAACACCATATATTTT,CASSYPTPGSSSGNTIYF
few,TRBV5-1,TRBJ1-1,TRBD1,TGCGCCAGCAGCTTCGCAGGACAGGGGGACACTGAAGCTTTCTTT,CASSFAGQGDTEAFF
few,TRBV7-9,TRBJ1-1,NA,TGTGCCAGCAGCTTAGCTGGCTGGGTAGGTGAAGCTTTCTTT,CASSLAGWVGEAFF
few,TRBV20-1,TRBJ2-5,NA,TGCAGTCCCTGGGGGTGGAAAGAGACCCAGTACTTC,CSPWGWKETQYF
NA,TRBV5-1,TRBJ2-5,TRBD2,TGCGCCACTTCGCCGGGACTAGCAATGGGAGAGACCCAGTACTTC,CATSPGLAMGETQYF
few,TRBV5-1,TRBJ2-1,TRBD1,TGCGCCAGCAGCTCTTACCTGGGACAGGGCTACAATGAGCAGTTCTTC,CASSSYLGQGYNEQFF
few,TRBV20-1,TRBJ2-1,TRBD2,TGCAGTGCTAGTAGCGGGAGCGTCAACAATGAGCAGTTCTTC,CSASSGSVNNEQFF
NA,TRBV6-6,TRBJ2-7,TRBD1,TGTGCCAGCAGTTTGACAGGGGAGGTCCACGAGCAGTACTTC,CASSLTGEVHEQYF
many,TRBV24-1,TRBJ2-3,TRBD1,TGTGCCACCAGTGATGTCCCCGGGACAGGGCCCGGAGATACGCAGTATTTT,CATSDVPGTGPGDTQYF